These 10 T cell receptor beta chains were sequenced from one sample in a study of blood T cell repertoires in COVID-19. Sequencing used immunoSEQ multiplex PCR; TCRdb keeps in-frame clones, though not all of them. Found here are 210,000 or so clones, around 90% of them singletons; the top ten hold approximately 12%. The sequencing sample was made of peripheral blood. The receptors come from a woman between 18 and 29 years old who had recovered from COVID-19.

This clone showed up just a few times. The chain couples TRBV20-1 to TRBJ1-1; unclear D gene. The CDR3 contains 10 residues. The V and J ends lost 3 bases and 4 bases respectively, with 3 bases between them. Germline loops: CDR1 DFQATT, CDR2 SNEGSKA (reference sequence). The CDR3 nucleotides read TGCAGTGCTAGCAGCACTGAAGCTTTCTTT. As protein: CSASSTEAFF.

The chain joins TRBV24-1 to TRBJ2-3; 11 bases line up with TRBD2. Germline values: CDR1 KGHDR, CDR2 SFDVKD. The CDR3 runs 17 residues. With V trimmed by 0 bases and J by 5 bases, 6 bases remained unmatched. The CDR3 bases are TGTGCCACCAGTGATTTGCGTAGCGGGAGGGCCGGAGATACGCAGTATTTT. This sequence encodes CATSDLRSGRAGDTQYF.

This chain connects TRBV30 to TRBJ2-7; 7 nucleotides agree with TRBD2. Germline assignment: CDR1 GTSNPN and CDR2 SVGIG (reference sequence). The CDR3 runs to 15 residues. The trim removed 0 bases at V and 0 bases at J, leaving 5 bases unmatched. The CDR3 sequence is CAWSVGGSNSYEQYF. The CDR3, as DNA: TGTGCCTGGAGTGTGGGAGGGAGTAACTCCTACGAGCAGTACTTC.

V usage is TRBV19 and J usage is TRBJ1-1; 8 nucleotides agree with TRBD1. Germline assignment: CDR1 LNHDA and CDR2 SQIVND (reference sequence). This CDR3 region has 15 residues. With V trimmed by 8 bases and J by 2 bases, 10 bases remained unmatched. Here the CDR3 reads CASGLGDRGNTEAFF. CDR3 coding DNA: TGTGCCAGTGGCCTAGGCGACAGGGGTAACACTGAAGCTTTCTTT.

This CDR3 is CASNQPGVPETQYF. The DNA for the CDR3 is TGTGCCAGCAATCAACCGGGGGTCCCAGAGACCCAGTACTTC. The chain uses TRBV5-6 and TRBJ2-5; possible D gene TRBD2, 6 bases. CDR3 length: 14 residues. With 6 bases removed from V and 4 bases from J, the gap between germline ends came to 16 bases. Germline CDR1 is SGHDT and CDR2 is YYEEEE.

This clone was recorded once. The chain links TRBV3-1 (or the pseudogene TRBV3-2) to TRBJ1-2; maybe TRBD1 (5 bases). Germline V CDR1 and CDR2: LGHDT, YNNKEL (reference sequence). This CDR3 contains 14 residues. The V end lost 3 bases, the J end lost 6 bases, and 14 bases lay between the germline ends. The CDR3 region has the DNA TGTGCCAGCAGCCATCCGATGCAGGGAAATGGCTACACCTTC. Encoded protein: CASSHPMQGNGYTF.

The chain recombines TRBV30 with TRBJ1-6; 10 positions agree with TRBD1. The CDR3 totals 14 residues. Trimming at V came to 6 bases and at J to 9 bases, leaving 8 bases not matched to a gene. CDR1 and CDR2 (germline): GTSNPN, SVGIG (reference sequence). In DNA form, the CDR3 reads TGTGCCTGTCCGCCGGGGACAGGGGTTTCACCCCTCCACTTT. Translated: CACPPGTGVSPLHF. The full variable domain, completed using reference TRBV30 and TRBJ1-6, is SQTIHQWPATLVQPVGSPLSLECTVEGTSNPNLYWYRQAAGRGLQLLFYSVGIGQISSEVPQNLSASRPQDRQFILSSKKLLLSDSGFYLCACPPGTGVSPLHFGNGTRLTVT.

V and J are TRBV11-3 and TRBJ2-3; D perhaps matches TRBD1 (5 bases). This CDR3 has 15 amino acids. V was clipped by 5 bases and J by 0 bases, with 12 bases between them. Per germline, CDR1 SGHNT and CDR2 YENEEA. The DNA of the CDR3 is TGTGCCAGCAGCCTCAGGGTGGGTAGCACAGATACGCAGTATTTT. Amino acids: CASSLRVGSTDTQYF. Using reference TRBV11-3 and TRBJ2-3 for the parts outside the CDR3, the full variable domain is EAGVVQSPRYKIIEKKQPVAFWCNPISGHNTLYWYLQNLGQGPELLIRYENEEAVDDSQLPKDRFSAERLKGVDSTLKIQPAELGDSAVYLCASSLRVGSTDTQYFGPGTRLTVL.

Here the CDR3 reads CASSDLRDRASNGYTF. In nucleotides, the CDR3 is TGCGCCAGCAGTGATTTACGGGACAGGGCGTCTAATGGCTACACCTTC. The gene calls are TRBV10-2 and TRBJ1-2; 9 bases agree with TRBD1. Germline CDR1 reads WSHSY; CDR2 reads SAAADI. The V gene end was trimmed by 3 bases and the J gene end by 6 bases; junction bases not matched to a gene: 11. CDR3 size: 16 residues.

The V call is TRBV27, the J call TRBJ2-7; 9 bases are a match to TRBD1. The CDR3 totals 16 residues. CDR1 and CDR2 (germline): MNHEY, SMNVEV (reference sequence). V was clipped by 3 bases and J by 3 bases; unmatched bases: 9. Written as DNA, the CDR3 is TGTGCCAGCAGTTTCGCGGGACAGGGTGGATACTACGAGCAGTACTTC. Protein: CASSFAGQGGYYEQYF.